The clone carrying this T cell receptor beta chain was detected a few times. Its antigen is not identified. Constant-region reverse primers amplified full-length variable regions, followed by semi-nested Nested Universal Primer A PCR. TCRdb called the 5' RACE reads again in MiXCR, with one record for every CDR3 protein. The repertoire holds about 64,000 distinct CDR3 sequences, with 20% to 25% as singletons. Study outcomes and limitations: The TCR gene usage of tumor memory CD4+ T cells clustered together with blood and lymph node memory CD4+ cells and with lymph node naive CD4+ cells. Tumor-infiltrating Treg TCR alpha and beta sequences overlapped most with tumor naive CD4+ T cells, then blood naive.

The CDR3 extends over 14 amino acids. CDR1 is MNHEY and CDR2 is SVGAGI in the germline V gene. The junction had 7 bases not matched to a gene; V was cut back by 6 bases and J by 6 bases. Sequenced material: memory CD4+ T cells sorted from a lymph node. The subset: memory CD4+ T cells, CD4+CD45RO+CD25-. V gene TRBV6-5 combines with J gene TRBJ1-1; TRBD1 agrees at 10 bases. This TCR was recovered from a female donor with breast cancer. The CDR3 coding sequence is TGTGCCAGCAGACCTAGACAGGGGGCAGCTGAAGCTTTCTTT. Protein: CASRPRQGAAEAFF.